The 3 T cell receptor beta chains listed next were all sequenced from one sample in a study of blood T cell repertoires in COVID-19. Method: immunoSEQ multiplex PCR; TCRdb's copy keeps in-frame clones and lacks some. The sample has around 120,000 clones, under 95% seen once. Sequenced input: peripheral blood. These receptor sequences come from a man in his 60s with COVID-19, enrolled during active disease.

The chain combines TRBV7-2 with TRBJ1-2; no clear D gene. This CDR3 comprises 14 residues. The germline CDR1 and CDR2 sequences are SGHTA and FQGNSA. Trimming shortened V by 2 bases and J by 8 bases, and 15 bases separated the two germline ends. The CDR3 loop is CASSLPEGPGGYTF. The CDR3 DNA sequence: TGTGCCAGCAGCTTACCTGAGGGTCCGGGAGGCTACACCTTC.

The chain recombines TRBV18 with TRBJ2-5, with TRBD1 matching 7 bases. The CDR3 runs 15 residues. Germline V gene lookup returns CDR1 KGHSH and CDR2 LQKENI. V dropped 1 base and J dropped 3; count of bases not matched to a gene: 5. CDR3: CASSPRGTDKETQYF. CDR3 bases: TGTGCCAGCTCACCACGAGGGACAGATAAAGAGACCCAGTACTTC.

The count of this clone is one. This chain links TRBV30 with TRBJ1-2; a possible D gene is TRBD1 (6 bases). Germline V gene sequence: CDR1 GTSNPN, CDR2 SVGIG (reference sequence). Trimming took 2 bases from V and 4 from J, leaving 14 bases between them. This CDR3 has 14 residues. CDR3 region: CAWSFRGHTYGYTF. The CDR3 bases are TGTGCCTGGAGTTTCAGGGGTCATACCTATGGCTACACCTTC.